Presented here are 25 T cell receptor beta chains from one specimen sequenced in a study of blood T cell repertoires in COVID-19. Profiling relied on immunoSEQ multiplex PCR, and the TCRdb table lists in-frame clones only, not all of them. The table includes roughly 120,000 clones, roughly four fifths detected once. The sample consisted of peripheral blood. Source of these receptors: a woman aged 55-70 years with acute or convalescent COVID-19.

The rearrangement uses TRBV7-9 and TRBJ1-2, with a possible D match to TRBD1 (5 bases). Germline-derived CDR1 and CDR2 are SEHNR and FQNEAQ (reference sequence). Trimming shortened V by 4 bases and J by 7 bases, and 19 bases separated the two germline ends. This CDR3 has 15 amino acids. Here the CDR3 reads CASSSTSGTLGGYTF. For the CDR3, the DNA is TGTGCCAGCAGCTCCACGAGCGGGACTCTGGGTGGCTACACCTTC.

This chain joins TRBV5-5 and TRBJ1-2; 12 positions agree with TRBD1. CDR3 size: 16 residues. Germline CDR1 is SGHKS and CDR2 is YYEKEE (reference sequence). V lost 4 bases to trimming and J lost 2 bases; unmatched junction nucleotides: 6. CDR3 sequence (DNA): TGTGCCAGCAGCCCGGGGACAGGGGGCTTGAACTATGGCTACACCTTC. Its protein is CASSPGTGGLNYGYTF.

This sequence joins TRBV5-1 and TRBJ1-1; no clear D. The CDR3 runs to 14 residues. Germline CDR1 is SGHRS and CDR2 is YFSETQ. The ends were cut back, 0 bases at V and 8 bases at J, with 14 bases in the middle. CDR3 sequence: CASSLDRRSTEAFF. CDR3 coding DNA: TGCGCCAGCAGCTTGGATCGACGGAGCACCGAAGCTTTCTTT.

This sequence joins TRBV11-2 and TRBJ2-5, with 8 bases identical to TRBD2. CDR1 SGHAT and CDR2 FQNNGV come from the germline V gene. After removal of 5 bases from V and 12 bases from J, the junction contained 8 bases not matched to a gene. CDR3 length equals 12 residues. CDR3 region: CASSRSGTREYF. The CDR3 DNA follows: TGTGCCAGCAGCCGCAGCGGGACTAGGGAGTACTTC.

V is TRBV28 and J is TRBJ1-2; TRBD1 aligns across 7 bases. The CDR3 totals 15 residues. CDR1 is MDHEN and CDR2 is SYDVKM in the germline V gene. V shed 3 bases and J 0 bases; nucleotides not matched to a gene: 4. CDR3 protein: CASSLYRGANYGYTF. The CDR3 DNA follows: TGTGCCAGCAGTTTGTACAGGGGAGCTAACTATGGCTACACCTTC.

V gene TRBV19 combines with J gene TRBJ1-4; D is possibly TRBD1 (5 bases). The CDR3 has 14 residues. V was shortened by 7 bases and J by 0 bases, with 9 bases between the two germline ends. Germline V CDR1 and CDR2: LNHDA, SQIVND (reference sequence). CDR3 coding DNA: TGTGCCAGTACGGGGGAGTCAACTAATGAAAAACTGTTTTTT. Its translation: CASTGESTNEKLFF.

This rearrangement joins TRBV9 to TRBJ2-7, with a weak D call TRBD1 (6 bases). Germline-derived CDR1 and CDR2 are SGDLS and YYNGEE. Trimming pared 4 bases from V and 5 bases from J, leaving 16 bases between. This CDR3 region has 14 residues. This CDR3 reads CASSPAQGTHEQYF. The DNA of the CDR3 is TGTGCCAGCAGCCCCGCACAGGGCACCCACGAGCAGTACTTC.

The chain is built from TRBV30 and TRBJ1-3; D is undetermined. Germline V gives CDR1 GTSNPN, CDR2 SVGIG (reference sequence). Trimming left V 1 base short and J 2 bases short, with 12 bases between. This CDR3 spans 15 amino acids. CDR3 in amino acids: CAWSGPPGPGNTIYF. CDR3 bases: TGTGCCTGGAGTGGCCCACCTGGCCCTGGAAACACCATATATTTT.

This clone was recorded once. J is TRBJ1-6 and V is TRBV9; 8 bases are shared with TRBD1. The V segment lost 4 bases and the J segment 2 bases; nucleotides outside the gene matches: 5. Germline CDR1 and CDR2: SGDLS and YYNGEE. The CDR3 contains 16 residues. The chain's CDR3 is CASSTDRAAYNSPLHF. In DNA form, the CDR3 reads TGTGCCAGCAGCACGGACAGGGCGGCCTATAATTCACCCCTCCACTTT.

The J gene is TRBJ2-2, the V gene TRBV18; D not resolved. Trimming cost V 5 bases and J 0 bases, with 13 bases left between them. This CDR3 region has 16 residues. The germline V gene has CDR1 KGHSH and CDR2 LQKENI. The CDR3 loop reads CASSMSVVANTGELFF. The CDR3 DNA reads TGTGCCAGCTCAATGAGTGTAGTCGCGAACACCGGGGAGCTGTTTTTT. Based on the CDR3 plus reference TRBV18 and TRBJ2-2, the full variable domain is NAGVMQNPRHLVRRRGQEARLRCSPMKGHSHVYWYRQLPEEGLKFMVYLQKENIIDESGMPKERFSAEFPKEGPSILRIQQVVRGDSAAYFCASSMSVVANTGELFFGEGSRLTVL.

J is TRBJ2-5 and V is TRBV18; D is perhaps TRBD1 (6 bases). V gave up 4 bases and J gave up 8 bases, with 23 bases separating them. Germline loops: CDR1 KGHSH, CDR2 LQKENI. The CDR3 spans 16 residues. CDR3 bases: TGTGCCAGCTCACTTCAACCACAGGGAAGGGCGAGTACCCAGTACTTC. As protein: CASSLQPQGRASTQYF.

The V and J genes are TRBV2 and TRBJ2-2; no definite D call. CDR3 length: 14 residues. Per germline, CDR1 SNHLY and CDR2 FYNNEI. The V gene lost 8 bases and the J gene lost 0 bases, with 10 bases spanning the gap. CDR3 in amino acids: CASQAQPNTGELFF. In nucleotides, the CDR3 is TGTGCCAGCCAGGCCCAACCGAACACCGGGGAGCTGTTTTTT.

The genes are TRBV7-2 and TRBJ1-3; 7 bases match TRBD1. Per germline, CDR1 SGHTA and CDR2 FQGNSA. V gave up 5 bases and J gave up 4 bases; unmatched junction bases: 8. The CDR3 is 15 amino acids. The CDR3 bases are TGTGCCAGCAGCCCTCAGACAGGGAGGGGAAACACCATATATTTT. This encodes CASSPQTGRGNTIYF.

This chain uses TRBV18 with TRBJ2-5; 7 bases are a match to TRBD1. Germline V gene data show CDR1 as KGHSH and CDR2 as LQKENI. The CDR3 runs 14 residues. The V gene end was trimmed by 3 bases and the J gene end by 2 bases; junction bases not matched to a gene: 3. CDR3 amino acids: CASSPPGQQETQYF. The CDR3 DNA reads as TGTGCCAGCTCACCTCCGGGACAGCAAGAGACCCAGTACTTC.

The chain employs TRBV11-2 and TRBJ2-7, with a possible D match to TRBD1 (6 bases). Germline V gene lookup returns CDR1 SGHAT and CDR2 FQNNGV. The V and J ends lost 0 bases and 3 bases respectively, with 12 bases between them. This CDR3 is 15 amino acids long. This chain's CDR3 is CASSLDSQGVYEQYF. DNA for the CDR3: TGTGCCAGCAGCTTAGATTCACAGGGAGTCTACGAGCAGTACTTC. Looking up the rest from reference TRBV11-2 and TRBJ2-7 gives the full variable domain: EAGVAQSPRYKIIEKRQSVAFWCNPISGHATLYWYQQILGQGPKLLIQFQNNGVVDDSQLPKDRFSAERLKGVDSTLKIQPAKLEDSAVYLCASSLDSQGVYEQYFGPGTRLTVT.

Notes on this clone: This specimen includes other DNA sequences encoding the same CDR3. The rearrangement uses TRBV6-5 and TRBJ2-7; D is possibly TRBD2 (7 bases). The V gene's germline CDR1 is MNHEY and CDR2 SVGAGI. Trimming cost V 0 bases and J 1 base, with 13 bases left between them. There are 16 residues in the CDR3. CDR3 sequence (DNA): TGTGCCAGCAGTTACTCGGGGGGGCGCGGGTCCTACGAGCAGTACTTC. Translating it yields CASSYSGGRGSYEQYF.

This clone was recorded once. J is TRBJ2-7 and V is TRBV4-1; 9 nucleotides match TRBD1. V trimming: 1 base; J trimming: 2 bases; junction bases outside the gene matches: 3. CDR1 and CDR2 from the germline V gene are MGHRA and YSYEKL. The CDR3 covers 15 residues. The CDR3 reads CASSQVDRGPYEQYF. The CDR3 DNA sequence: TGCGCCAGCAGCCAAGTGGACAGGGGTCCCTACGAGCAGTACTTC.

The J gene is TRBJ1-6, the V gene TRBV5-1, with D unclear. Trimming left V 0 bases short and J 10 bases short, with 5 bases between. Germline CDR1 SGHRS, CDR2 YFSETQ. The CDR3 spans 12 residues. The chain's CDR3 is CASSLERSPLHF. In nucleotides, the CDR3 is TGCGCCAGCAGCTTGGAACGGTCACCCCTCCACTTT.

V usage is TRBV5-3 and J usage is TRBJ2-5; D not resolved. TRBV5-3 is recorded as an ORF, its role being uncertain. The germline V and J ends were trimmed by 5 bases and 1 base, with 12 bases remaining between them. This CDR3 spans 14 amino acids. In DNA form, the CDR3 reads TGTGCCAGAAGGAGTCGAGGCTTCCAAGAGACCCAGTACTTC. Protein product: CARRSRGFQETQYF.

V is TRBV9 and J is TRBJ1-1; D is uncertain. Germline V lookup: CDR1 SGDLS, CDR2 YYNGEE. V was cut by 0 bases and J by 6 bases, with 12 bases left in between. This CDR3 is 14 amino acids long. CDR3 nucleotide sequence: TGTGCCAGCAGCGTAGGGGGAGGGCTCCCTGAAGCTTTCTTT. This sequence encodes CASSVGGGLPEAFF.

The J gene is TRBJ1-6, the V gene TRBV6-5; 7 bases agree with TRBD1. V dropped 0 bases and J dropped 6; count of bases not matched to a gene: 5. Germline CDR1 and CDR2: MNHEY and SVGAGI. The CDR3 runs 16 residues. The CDR3 DNA follows: TGTGCCAGCAGTTACTCTGGGACAGAGGTTAATTCACCCCTCCACTTT. As protein: CASSYSGTEVNSPLHF.

This rearrangement joins TRBV10-3 to TRBJ1-2; D unclear. Trimming left V 11 bases short and J 0 bases short, with 16 bases between. CDR1 and CDR2 (germline): ENHRY, SYGVKD. CDR3 length: 14 amino acids. CDR3 DNA sequence: TGTGCCTCCCTGGCAACAGTGACTAACTATGGCTACACCTTC. Protein sequence: CASLATVTNYGYTF.

This clone was detected only a few times. J is TRBJ1-5 and V is TRBV11-2; 8 bases map to TRBD1. The V segment lost 0 bases and the J segment 4 bases; nucleotides outside the gene matches: 2. This CDR3 contains 15 residues. Per germline, CDR1 SGHAT and CDR2 FQNNGV. The DNA of the CDR3 is TGTGCCAGCAGCTTAGATCGACAGGGGAATCAGCCCCAGCATTTT. This gives the protein CASSLDRQGNQPQHF.

The chain carries TRBV11-3 and TRBJ2-6; 7 positions agree with TRBD2. After removal of 5 bases from V and 1 base from J, the junction contained 14 bases not matched to a gene. This CDR3 has 19 residues. Germline CDR1 and CDR2: SGHNT and YENEEA. This CDR3 reads CASSRRFWGGGSGANVLTF. Here the CDR3 DNA reads TGTGCCAGCAGCCGAAGGTTTTGGGGCGGGGGATCTGGGGCCAACGTCCTGACTTTC.

This clone was recorded many times. The chain couples TRBV7-7 to TRBJ1-1; perhaps TRBD1 as D (6 bases). Trimming stripped 5 bases from V and 7 bases from J, with 14 bases between. The V gene's germline CDR1 is SSHAT and CDR2 FNYEAQ (reference sequence). The CDR3 runs to 13 residues. In nucleotides, the CDR3 is TGTGCCAGCAGCCAAGAACAGGGCGGTGAAGCTTTCTTT. This translates into CASSQEQGGEAFF.